The present TCR beta chain was sequenced within a study of T cell responses to AZD1222 COVID-19 vaccine. About the study: Second-dose recipients at about 4 or about 12 weeks were treated as one pooled group.

As to this clone: No antigen is known for it.

General study findings and limits: White British people made up most donors, females outnumbered males, and clonal diversity was possibly underestimated.

The table came from immunoSEQ multiplex PCR; TCRdb's copy has only in-frame clones and leaves some out. The sample lists around 150,000 clones; 80% to 95% were seen once. Germline-derived CDR1 and CDR2 are LGHDT and YNNKEL (reference sequence). This CDR3 has 17 amino acids. V dropped 0 bases and J dropped 4 bases, with 16 bases sitting between them. This chain connects TRBV3-1 (or the pseudogene TRBV3-2) to TRBJ2-1, with D maybe TRBD2 (5 bases). The source material was peripheral blood, sampled on day 0 of AZD1222 vaccination. The TCR was taken from an adult in good health. The CDR3 loop is CASSQDLLRAVYNEQFF. CDR3 nucleotides: TGTGCCAGCAGCCAAGATCTATTGCGGGCAGTATACAATGAGCAGTTCTTC.